Listed below are T cell receptor beta chains from one sample, sequenced in a study of T cell responses to AZD1222 COVID-19 vaccine. Sequencing was performed with immunoSEQ multiplex PCR; in TCRdb, only in-frame clones are kept and a portion is missing. The table lists 150,000 or so clones, around nine tenths of them singletons. Here the sequenced sample was peripheral blood, taken after recovery from COVID-19. All receptors derive from an adult who had recovered from COVID-19. Both conserved end residues are part of each CDR3. The D gene is left open where the match is weak. Clone sizes are given selectively: once, few, many, or a class where the clone is expanded.

D	V	size	J	DNA	CDR3
NA	TRBV12-5	NA	TRBJ1-2	TGTGCTAGTGGCCCCTCCGGATCGGACTATGGCTACACCTTC	CASGPSGSDYGYTF
NA	TRBV20-1	NA	TRBJ1-1	TGCAGTGCTAGGGTCCGCACTGAAGCTTTCTTT	CSARVRTEAFF
NA	TRBV24-1	NA	TRBJ2-5	TGTGCCACCAGTGCAGGCGAGACCCAGTACTTC	CATSAGETQYF
TRBD1	TRBV7-2	NA	TRBJ1-1	TGTGCCAGCAGCAAATACAGGGGTACTGAAGCTTTCTTT	CASSKYRGTEAFF
NA	TRBV6-2/TRBV6-3	NA	TRBJ1-2	TGTGCCAGCAGTCCCCAACAGGGAGTCTATGGCTACACCTTC	CASSPQQGVYGYTF
TRBD2	TRBV7-3	NA	TRBJ2-3	TGTGCCAGCAGCCCCCTGGGTAGCGGGAGGGCCACAGATACGCAGTATTTT	CASSPLGSGRATDTQYF
TRBD1	TRBV7-2	few	TRBJ1-1	TGTGCCAGCAGACCGTACAGGGGGATTAACACTGAAGCTTTCTTT	CASRPYRGINTEAFF
NA	TRBV9	NA	TRBJ1-1	TGTGCCAGCAGCGTAGCGGTGGGCAAGACTGAAGCTTTCTTT	CASSVAVGKTEAFF
NA	TRBV7-2	NA	TRBJ2-1	TGTGCCAGCAGTTATCGACAGGAGACCTACAATGAGCAGTTCTTC	CASSYRQETYNEQFF
NA	TRBV3-1/TRBV3-2	NA	TRBJ2-3	TGTGCCAGCAGCCAAGTACAGGGAGATACGCAGTATTTT	CASSQVQGDTQYF
NA	TRBV4-1	NA	TRBJ1-1	TGCGCCAGCAGCCAAGATCGGGGCAGGAGCCTAAACACTGAAGCTTTCTTT	CASSQDRGRSLNTEAFF
TRBD1	TRBV4-3	NA	TRBJ1-2	TGCGCCAGCAGCCCGGGACAGGGGGCGCTCGGCTATGGCTACACCTTC	CASSPGQGALGYGYTF
TRBD1	TRBV19	NA	TRBJ1-6	TGTGCCAGTAGTCCCCGGGACAGAGGCTCGTCACCCCTCCACTTT	CASSPRDRGSSPLHF
NA	TRBV5-1	NA	TRBJ1-3	TGCGCCAGCAGCTTGGAATATGCCTCTGGAAACACCATATATTTT	CASSLEYASGNTIYF
TRBD1	TRBV7-9	NA	TRBJ2-7	TGTGCCAGCAGCTCGCAGGGGGCTTCCTACGAGCAGTACTTC	CASSSQGASYEQYF
NA	TRBV2	NA	TRBJ1-1	TGTGCCAGCAGTGAATCCAGAGGAGCGAACACTGAAGCTTTCTTT	CASSESRGANTEAFF
NA	TRBV9	NA	TRBJ2-7	TGTGCCAGCAGCGTAGGGTCAGGGTGGGACGAGCAGTACTTC	CASSVGSGWDEQYF
TRBD1	TRBV13	NA	TRBJ2-7	TGTGCCAGCAGTCCCCCGGGACAGTCATACGAGCAGTACTTC	CASSPPGQSYEQYF
NA	TRBV5-1	NA	TRBJ2-7	TGCGCCAGCAGTACCGGGACGGCGGGTAGGGAGCAGTACTTC	CASSTGTAGREQYF
NA	TRBV7-2	NA	TRBJ1-2	TGTGCCAGCAGCTTAGGCTCAGACTATGGCTACACCTTC	CASSLGSDYGYTF
TRBD1	TRBV4-2	NA	TRBJ2-4	TGTGCCAGCAGCAATAACTTAGGGGGCTCAAACATTCAGTACTTC	CASSNNLGGSNIQYF
TRBD1	TRBV2	NA	TRBJ1-4	TGTGCCAGCAGTGGCCGGGACAGGGTTGAAAAACTGTTTTTT	CASSGRDRVEKLFF
NA	TRBV5-6	NA	TRBJ1-1	TGTGCCAGCAGCTGGGGGGTTGAAGCTTTCTTT	CASSWGVEAFF
TRBD2	TRBV4-3	few	TRBJ2-3	TGCGCCAGCAGCCAAGTATTACAGCGGGGGGGCAGCACAGATACGCAGTATTTT	CASSQVLQRGGSTDTQYF
NA	TRBV4-1	NA	TRBJ2-3	TGCGCCAGCAGCCAAGGAGGAGAGGTCACAGATACGCAGTATTTT	CASSQGGEVTDTQYF
TRBD1	TRBV7-6	NA	TRBJ1-3	TGTGCCAGCAGTCCTATTACACAGGGGCTCTCTGGAAACACCATATATTTT	CASSPITQGLSGNTIYF
NA	TRBV28	NA	TRBJ1-1	TGTGCCAGCAGTTTAGTGGACACTGAAGCTTTCTTT	CASSLVDTEAFF
NA	TRBV7-9	NA	TRBJ2-2	TGTGCCAGCAGCTTCCCGCCAGGGGAGGACGGGGAGCTGTTTTTT	CASSFPPGEDGELFF
TRBD2	TRBV4-1	NA	TRBJ2-7	TGCGCCAGCAGCCAAGATAGGACTAGCGGGGCGGCGTACGAGCAGTACTTC	CASSQDRTSGAAYEQYF
NA	TRBV7-9	NA	TRBJ1-5	TGTGCCAGCAGCTTAGGACGGTCCGGGGATCAGCCCCAGCATTTT	CASSLGRSGDQPQHF
TRBD1	TRBV2	NA	TRBJ1-4	TGTGCCAGCAGTGAGCCAGGGGGTGGTGAAAAACTGTTTTTT	CASSEPGGGEKLFF
NA	TRBV5-6	once	TRBJ2-3	TGTGCCAGCAGCTGGGGGGCTAGCGGAGCCTGGGATACGCAGTATTTT	CASSWGASGAWDTQYF
TRBD2	TRBV19	NA	TRBJ2-3	TGTGCCAGTAGTGCTAAATCGACTAGCGGGGCCCGCACAGATACGCAGTATTTT	CASSAKSTSGARTDTQYF
TRBD1	TRBV27	NA	TRBJ2-1	TGTGCCAGCAGTTTAGACAGGGGAGTTGTCTACAATGAGCAGTTCTTC	CASSLDRGVVYNEQFF
NA	TRBV5-4	once	TRBJ1-3	TGTGCCAGCAGCCACAGGGAAGGTGGAAACACCATATATTTT	CASSHREGGNTIYF
TRBD2	TRBV3-1/TRBV3-2	NA	TRBJ2-2	TGTGCCAGCAGCCAAGCCGGGAGGAGGAACACCGGGGAGCTGTTTTTT	CASSQAGRRNTGELFF
TRBD1	TRBV7-9	NA	TRBJ2-3	TGTGCCAGCAGCTGGGGACAGGGGGCTAAAACAGATACGCAGTATTTT	CASSWGQGAKTDTQYF